This passage covers 14 T cell receptor beta chains from one sample sequenced in a study of PD-L1 blockade in urothelial cancer. Time point noted: pretreatment peripheral blood. TCRdb's copy holds only in-frame clones and misses some; the assay was immunoSEQ multiplex PCR. The table includes roughly 16,000 clones, 70% to 90% detected once. The sequences come from PBMCs, collected around atezolizumab (anti-PD-L1) treatment. The receptors stem from a man aged 65-85 years with urothelial cancer.

The chain joins TRBV21-1 to TRBJ2-5; the table names TRBD1, a call not compared with the DNA. TRBV21-1 is labeled a pseudogene. CDR3 length: 13 amino acids. The CDR3 spells CASSKGQMETQYF. DNA for the CDR3: TGTGCCAGCAGCAAAGGGCAGATGGAGACCCAGTACTTC.

This clone was detected only a few times. The chain couples TRBV28 to TRBJ1-1; D is undetermined. V gave up 8 bases and J gave up 6 bases, with 16 bases separating them. CDR3 length: 13 amino acids. Germline CDR1 and CDR2: MDHEN and SYDVKM. The CDR3 DNA follows: TGTGCCAGCGGTAACAGTGTTTTCGCTGAAGCTTTCTTT. This sequence encodes CASGNSVFAEAFF.

This chain connects TRBV5-5 to TRBJ1-6, with a weak D call TRBD1 (5 bases). Germline CDR1 SGHKS, CDR2 YYEKEE (reference sequence). This CDR3 has 13 amino acids. Between the trimmed V and J ends, which lost 4 bases and 8 bases, there was a span of 10 bases. The chain's CDR3 is CASSHDRHSPLHF. For the CDR3, the DNA is TGTGCCAGCAGCCACGACAGACATTCACCCCTCCACTTT.

The J gene is TRBJ2-7, the V gene TRBV27, with D uncertain. The CDR3 contains 13 residues. Germline V gene data show CDR1 as MNHEY and CDR2 as SMNVEV (reference sequence). Trimming took off 4 bases at V and 6 bases at J, with 13 bases between the two ends. CDR3 residues: CASSSSHKREQYF. The CDR3 region has the DNA TGTGCCAGCAGTTCCAGCCATAAGCGCGAGCAGTACTTC.

The chain recombines TRBV2 with TRBJ2-3; 9 positions match TRBD2. CDR1 is SNHLY, CDR2 FYNNEI, per germline. The trim removed 7 bases at V and 3 bases at J, leaving 2 bases unmatched. There are 13 residues in the CDR3. This chain's CDR3 is CASKRGATDTQYF. The CDR3 DNA reads TGTGCCAGCAAGCGGGGGGCTACAGATACGCAGTATTTT. Full variable domain (outside the CDR3, taken from reference TRBV2 and TRBJ2-3): EPEVTQTPSHQVTQMGQEVILRCVPISNHLYFYWYRQILGQKVEFLVSFYNNEISEKSEIFDDQFSVERPDGSNFTLKIRSTKLEDSAMYFCASKRGATDTQYFGPGTRLTVL.

Here the CDR3 reads CASSALEQGIKKLFF. CDR3 DNA: TGTGCCAGCAGTGCCCTAGAACAGGGAATAAAAAAACTGTTTTTT. This chain joins TRBV27 and TRBJ1-4; D is possibly TRBD1 (6 bases). There are 15 residues in the CDR3. V shed 5 bases and J shed 9 bases, with 19 bases lying between them. Germline V gene lookup returns CDR1 MNHEY and CDR2 SMNVEV (reference sequence).

To note about this clone: Other DNA sequences of this sample code for an identical CDR3. The V and J genes are TRBV6-6 and TRBJ2-2, with D possibly being TRBD1 (5 bases). Deletions cut 5 bases from V and 7 bases from J, with 17 bases between. Germline V gives CDR1 MNHNY, CDR2 SVGAGI (reference sequence). The CDR3 runs 15 residues. The CDR3 sequence: CASSTPDSYNGELFF. DNA of the CDR3: TGTGCCAGCAGTACCCCAGACAGTTACAACGGGGAGCTGTTTTTT.

This chain uses TRBV27 with TRBJ2-3, with D perhaps TRBD1 (6 bases). There are 14 residues in the CDR3. CDR1 is MNHEY, CDR2 SMNVEV, per germline (reference sequence). The V end lost 3 bases, the J end lost 0 bases, and 7 bases lay between the germline ends. CDR3 nucleotides: TGTGCCAGCAGTTTGGGGGCTAGCACAGATACGCAGTATTTT. This gives the protein CASSLGASTDTQYF.

V and J are TRBV7-9 and TRBJ1-1; D unclear. Trimming removed 6 bases at V and 6 bases at J, with 11 bases between. The germline V gene encodes CDR1 SEHNR and CDR2 FQNEAQ (reference sequence). This CDR3 is 12 amino acids long. CDR3 amino acids: CASRTQDSEAFF. The CDR3 DNA is TGTGCCAGCAGAACCCAGGACTCTGAAGCTTTCTTT.

The rearrangement links TRBV30 to TRBJ1-4; D is unresolved. There are 11 residues in the CDR3. Germline V gene data show CDR1 as GTSNPN and CDR2 as SVGIG (reference sequence). The V and J ends lost 3 bases and 8 bases respectively, with 7 bases between them. The CDR3 spells CAWRAGEKLFF. The CDR3 DNA reads as TGTGCCTGGAGAGCGGGCGAAAAACTGTTTTTT. The full variable domain, in which reference TRBV30 and TRBJ1-4 provide the parts outside the CDR3, is SQTIHQWPATLVQPVGSPLSLECTVEGTSNPNLYWYRQAAGRGLQLLFYSVGIGQISSEVPQNLSASRPQDRQFILSSKKLLLSDSGFYLCAWRAGEKLFFGSGTQLSVL.

The rearrangement uses TRBV5-1 and TRBJ2-3, with TRBD1 matching 9 bases. The V gene end was trimmed by 3 bases and the J gene end by 0 bases; junction bases not matched to a gene: 2. CDR1 is SGHRS, CDR2 YFSETQ, per germline. This CDR3 spans 15 amino acids. CDR3 DNA sequence: TGCGCCAGCAGCTGGGGACAGGGCAGCACAGATACGCAGTATTTT. This sequence encodes CASSWGQGSTDTQYF.

V is TRBV7-6 and J is TRBJ1-2; tentative D call: TRBD1 (6 bases). CDR1 and CDR2 (germline): SGHVS, FNYEAQ. V lost 4 bases and J 9 bases, leaving 15 bases between the germline ends. This CDR3 has 13 amino acids. CDR3 DNA: TGTGCCAGCAGCTCGGGACAAGGGGTCCGCTACACCTTC. This codes for CASSSGQGVRYTF.

The chain has TRBV7-8 and TRBJ2-1; tentatively, D is TRBD1 (6 bases). This CDR3 comprises 15 residues. Germline V CDR1 and CDR2: SGHVS, FQNEAQ. Trimming left V 0 bases short and J 1 base short, with 7 bases between. The CDR3 coding sequence is TGTGCCAGCAGCTTAGCCCAGGGGTCCTACAATGAGCAGTTCTTC. Its translation is CASSLAQGSYNEQFF.

The rearrangement links TRBV27 to TRBJ2-3; the D gene is possibly TRBD1 (6 bases). Trimming stripped 5 bases from V and 4 bases from J, with 10 bases between. The CDR3 extends over 13 amino acids. Germline CDR1 is MNHEY and CDR2 is SMNVEV (reference sequence). CDR3 sequence reads: CASSEQGPDTQYF. CDR3 coding DNA: TGTGCCAGCAGTGAACAGGGTCCAGATACGCAGTATTTT.